These 19 T cell receptor beta chains were all obtained from the same sample, sequenced in a study of graft-versus-host responses after intestinal transplantation. Responders labeled with CFSE (roughly 200,000) were plated with roughly 200,000 irradiated, violet-dye-labeled stimulators. This table comes from immunoSEQ multiplex PCR, and its TCRdb copy is limited to in-frame clones, with some not included. The sample consists of about 23,000 clones, over 35% of them appearing once. The sequencing used alloreactive CD8+ T cells from a mixed lymphocyte reaction culture, collected before transplantation. Subset specified: CFSE-low proliferating T cells sorted from approximately 6-day pre-transplant mixed lymphocyte reaction (GvH or HvG direction). Every receptor here comes from a human patient who was an organ donor for intestinal transplantation.

Written as DNA, the CDR3 is TGTGCCATCAGTGAGGAAGAGGGTTCTAACTATGGCTACACCTTC. Translating it yields CAISEEEGSNYGYTF. This chain joins TRBV10-3 and TRBJ1-2; D remains unclear. Germline values: CDR1 ENHRY, CDR2 SYGVKD. The V gene lost 2 bases and the J gene lost 0 bases, with 10 bases spanning the gap. The CDR3 is 15 residues long.

In this sample, this clone turned up a few times. This sequence joins TRBV28 and TRBJ2-1, with 9 positions matching TRBD1. Germline CDR1 and CDR2: MDHEN and SYDVKM. V dropped 2 bases and J dropped 9; count of bases not matched to a gene: 5. This CDR3 is 14 amino acids long. CDR3 loop: CASSLTGGASEQFF. CDR3 nucleotides: TGTGCCAGCAGTTTAACAGGGGGCGCGAGTGAGCAGTTCTTC.

The CDR3 nucleotides are TGTGCCAGCAGTGAAACCCCGACTAGCGGGAGCTACGAGCAGTACTTC. It encodes CASSETPTSGSYEQYF. This sequence joins TRBV6-1 and TRBJ2-7, with TRBD2 matching over 12 bases. The V gene end was trimmed by 2 bases and the J gene end by 3 bases; junction bases not matched to a gene: 5. CDR3 length equals 16 residues. Germline assignment: CDR1 MNHNS and CDR2 SASEGT.

This clone is medium-sized within its sample. The DNA for the CDR3 is TGTGCCAGCAGCTTGGCCACGGGGGAGTTGTACAATGAGCAGTTCTTC. Its protein is CASSLATGELYNEQFF. This sequence joins TRBV5-6 and TRBJ2-1; tentatively, D is TRBD2 (6 bases). CDR1 and CDR2 from the germline V gene are SGHDT and YYEEEE. This CDR3 has 16 amino acids. The germline V and J ends were trimmed by 0 bases and 4 bases, with 14 bases remaining between them.

The chain is built from TRBV6-1 and TRBJ2-1; the match to TRBD1 covers 7 bases. Germline V CDR1 and CDR2: MNHNS, SASEGT. Trimming took 4 bases from V and 4 from J; bases not matched to a gene: 7. The CDR3 totals 15 residues. The CDR3 nucleotides read TGTGCCAGCAGTGTAGACAGGGTGGGATACAATGAGCAGTTCTTC. Protein sequence: CASSVDRVGYNEQFF.

The chain couples TRBV27 to TRBJ2-3; no clear D gene. This CDR3 is 13 amino acids long. Germline loops: CDR1 MNHEY, CDR2 SMNVEV (reference sequence). Trimming removed 1 base at V and 0 bases at J, with 2 bases between. The CDR3 DNA reads TGTGCCAGCAGTTTATTTAGCACAGATACGCAGTATTTT. Amino acids: CASSLFSTDTQYF.

This clone was counted a single time. This chain uses TRBV9 with TRBJ2-1; D is unclear. Deletions cut 0 bases from V and 6 bases from J, with 13 bases between. Germline V gene sequence: CDR1 SGDLS, CDR2 YYNGEE. This CDR3 is 15 amino acids long. CDR3 sequence reads: CASSVGASNLNEQFF. Written as DNA, the CDR3 is TGTGCCAGCAGCGTAGGAGCGTCAAACCTCAATGAGCAGTTCTTC. The full variable domain, in which reference TRBV9 and TRBJ2-1 provide the parts outside the CDR3, is DSGVTQTPKHLITATGQRVTLRCSPRSGDLSVYWYQQSLDQGLQFLIQYYNGEERAKGNILERFSAQQFPDLHSELNLSSLELGDSALYFCASSVGASNLNEQFFGPGTRLTVL.

In its sample, this clone was seen once. This chain uses TRBV5-6 with TRBJ2-2; D perhaps matches TRBD2 (7 bases). V was shortened by 2 bases and J by 4 bases, with 9 bases between the two germline ends. The CDR3 extends over 14 amino acids. The germline V gene has CDR1 SGHDT and CDR2 YYEEEE. The CDR3 sequence is CASSFGGPTGELFF. As DNA, the CDR3 is TGTGCCAGCAGCTTCGGGGGGCCCACCGGGGAGCTGTTTTTT. Together with reference TRBV5-6 and TRBJ2-2, the CDR3 gives the full variable domain: DAGVTQSPTHLIKTRGQQVTLRCSPKSGHDTVSWYQQALGQGPQFIFQYYEEEERQRGNFPDRFSGHQFPNYSSELNVNALLLGDSALYLCASSFGGPTGELFFGEGSRLTVL.

This sequence joins TRBV16 and TRBJ1-2; the D is unclear. Germline CDR1 KGHSY, CDR2 FQNENV. Trimming pared 4 bases from V and 4 bases from J, leaving 22 bases between. This CDR3 is 17 amino acids long. This chain's CDR3 is CASSRIWIVRKTYGYTF. CDR3 nucleotide sequence: TGTGCCAGCAGCCGTATTTGGATCGTTAGAAAGACCTATGGCTACACCTTC.

The rearrangement uses TRBV9 and TRBJ1-1; TRBD1 aligns across 9 bases. The CDR3 totals 13 residues. The trim removed 7 bases at V and 7 bases at J, leaving 8 bases unmatched. The germline gives CDR1 SGDLS, CDR2 YYNGEE. The CDR3 DNA reads TGTGCCAGCTCGGGACAGGGAATCGGTGAAGCTTTCTTT. Protein product: CASSGQGIGEAFF.

The V call is TRBV11-3, the J call TRBJ1-2; 8 bases fit TRBD1. The CDR3 covers 14 residues. Per germline, CDR1 SGHNT and CDR2 YENEEA. After removal of 1 base from V and 8 bases from J, the junction contained 6 bases not matched to a gene. The CDR3 here is CASSLGQGMWGYTF. CDR3 nucleotides: TGTGCCAGCAGCTTAGGACAGGGGATGTGGGGCTACACCTTC.

This clone was counted between two and nine times. The chain is built from TRBV7-4 and TRBJ2-6; 7 bases align to TRBD1. The CDR3 extends over 18 amino acids. V lost 5 bases and J lost 0; bases outside the gene matches: 10. The germline gives CDR1 SGHVT, CDR2 SQSDAQ. The CDR3 nucleotides are TGTGCCAGCAGCCCTCCGGGACAGTTATACTCTGGGGCCAACGTCCTGACTTTC. It codes for CASSPPGQLYSGANVLTF.

The V gene is TRBV30, the J gene TRBJ2-4, with unresolved D. CDR1 and CDR2 (germline): GTSNPN, SVGIG (reference sequence). The CDR3 spans 14 residues. The germline V and J ends were trimmed by 2 bases and 0 bases, with 8 bases remaining between them. CDR3 protein: CAWSHLGAKNIQYF. In DNA, the CDR3 is TGTGCCTGGAGTCACCTTGGAGCCAAAAACATTCAGTACTTC.

The chain uses TRBV5-6 and TRBJ2-3, with 8 bases matching TRBD2. This CDR3 is built from 15 residues. Trimming took 2 bases from V and 4 from J; bases not matched to a gene: 6. Germline CDR1 and CDR2: SGHDT and YYEEEE. This chain's CDR3 is CASSFSGIVADTQYF. The CDR3 DNA reads TGTGCCAGCAGCTTTAGCGGGATAGTAGCAGATACGCAGTATTTT.

V and J are TRBV6-5 and TRBJ2-7, with 8 bases matching TRBD1. CDR3 length: 16 amino acids. Germline CDR1 and CDR2: MNHEY and SVGAGI. V lost 0 bases and J lost 2; bases outside the gene matches: 6. CDR3 coding DNA: TGTGCCAGCAGTTACTCTTTGGGACAGGTTGCCTACGAGCAGTACTTC. It specifies CASSYSLGQVAYEQYF.

This clone is categorized as medium-sized (0.01 to 0.1%). The chain is built from TRBV28 and TRBJ2-5; D is uncertain. This CDR3 region has 12 residues. V lost 1 base and J lost 5, with 5 bases in between. Germline CDR1 reads MDHEN; CDR2 reads SYDVKM. The DNA for the CDR3 is TGTGCCAGCAGTTTATCCCCGGAGACCCAGTACTTC. Protein product: CASSLSPETQYF.

This clone is labeled medium-sized. This rearrangement joins TRBV7-9 to TRBJ2-7; D remains ambiguous. Germline CDR1 and CDR2: SEHNR and FQNEAQ (reference sequence). Between the trimmed V and J ends, which lost 2 bases and 1 base, there was a span of 9 bases. The CDR3 covers 14 residues. The CDR3 spells CASSLWLTSYEQYF. In DNA form, the CDR3 reads TGTGCCAGCAGCTTATGGCTAACGTCCTACGAGCAGTACTTC.

A few counts support this clone. The chain recombines TRBV11-1 with TRBJ1-3; D gene uncertain. The CDR3 has 15 amino acids. Trimming pared 7 bases from V and 0 bases from J, leaving 13 bases between. Germline V CDR1 and CDR2: SGHAT, FQDESV (reference sequence). For the CDR3, the DNA is TGTGCCAGCATAGGTTTAGAGGCCTCTGGAAACACCATATATTTT. Its protein is CASIGLEASGNTIYF.

This sequence joins TRBV7-9 and TRBJ2-1; the match to TRBD2 covers 16 bases. The germline CDR1 and CDR2 sequences are SEHNR and FQNEAQ (reference sequence). J lost 7 bases, V lost 6 bases, and 15 bases had no gene match. This CDR3 is 19 amino acids long. CDR3 sequence reads: CASRLNPGLAGGPRNEQFF. The CDR3 nucleotides read TGTGCCAGCAGACTTAACCCGGGACTAGCGGGAGGGCCGCGGAATGAGCAGTTCTTC.